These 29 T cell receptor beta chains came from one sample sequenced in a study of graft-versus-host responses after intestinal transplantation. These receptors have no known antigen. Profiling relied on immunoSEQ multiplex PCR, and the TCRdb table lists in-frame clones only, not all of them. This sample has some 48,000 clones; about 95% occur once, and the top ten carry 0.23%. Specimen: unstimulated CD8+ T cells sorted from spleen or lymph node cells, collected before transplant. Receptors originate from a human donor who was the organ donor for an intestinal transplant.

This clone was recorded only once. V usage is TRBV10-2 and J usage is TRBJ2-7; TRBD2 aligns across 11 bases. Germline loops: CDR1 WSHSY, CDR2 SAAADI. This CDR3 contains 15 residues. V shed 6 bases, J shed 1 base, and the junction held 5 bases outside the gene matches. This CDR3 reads CASSLTSGGSYEQYF. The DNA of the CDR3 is TGCGCCAGCAGCCTTACTAGCGGGGGATCCTACGAGCAGTACTTC.

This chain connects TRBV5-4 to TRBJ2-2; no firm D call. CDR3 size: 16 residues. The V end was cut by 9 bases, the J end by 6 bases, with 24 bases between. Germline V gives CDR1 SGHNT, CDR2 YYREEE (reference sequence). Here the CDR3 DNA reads TGTGCCACTATCGATGGCCCGGACGGATTTTCCGGGGAGCTGTTTTTT. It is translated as CATIDGPDGFSGELFF. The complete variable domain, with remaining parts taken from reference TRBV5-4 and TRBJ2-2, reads ETGVTQSPTHLIKTRGQQVTLRCSSQSGHNTVSWYQQALGQGPQFIFQYYREEENGRGNFPPRFSGLQFPNYSSELNVNALELDDSALYLCATIDGPDGFSGELFFGEGSRLTVL.

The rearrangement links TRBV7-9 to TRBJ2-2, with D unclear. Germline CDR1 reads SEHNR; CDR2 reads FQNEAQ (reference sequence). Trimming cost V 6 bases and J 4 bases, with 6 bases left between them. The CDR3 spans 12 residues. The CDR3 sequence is CASSSSTGELFF. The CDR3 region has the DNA TGTGCCAGCAGTTCGTCCACCGGGGAGCTGTTTTTT. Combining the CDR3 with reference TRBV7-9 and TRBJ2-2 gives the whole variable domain DTGVSQNPRHKITKRGQNVTFRCDPISEHNRLYWYRQTLGQGPEFLTYFQNEAQLEKSRLLSDRFSAERPKGSFSTLEIQRTEQGDSAMYLCASSSSTGELFFGEGSRLTVL.

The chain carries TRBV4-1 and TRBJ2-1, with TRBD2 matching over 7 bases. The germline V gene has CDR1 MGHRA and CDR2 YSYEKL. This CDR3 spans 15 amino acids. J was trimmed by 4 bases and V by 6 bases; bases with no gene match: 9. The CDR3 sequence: CASRELASTYNEQFF. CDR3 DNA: TGCGCCAGCAGGGAACTAGCGTCGACTTACAATGAGCAGTTCTTC.

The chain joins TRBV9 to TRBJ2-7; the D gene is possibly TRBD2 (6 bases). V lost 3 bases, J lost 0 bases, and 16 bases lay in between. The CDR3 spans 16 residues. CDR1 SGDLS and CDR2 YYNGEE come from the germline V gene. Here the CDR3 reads CASSANRDSSSYEQYF. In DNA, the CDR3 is TGTGCCAGCAGCGCTAACCGGGACTCGAGCTCCTACGAGCAGTACTTC.

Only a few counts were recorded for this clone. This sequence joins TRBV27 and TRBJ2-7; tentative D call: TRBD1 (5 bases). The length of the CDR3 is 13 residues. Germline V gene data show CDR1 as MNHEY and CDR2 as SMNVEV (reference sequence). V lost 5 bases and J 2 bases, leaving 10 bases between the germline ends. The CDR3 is CASSQGHTYEQYF. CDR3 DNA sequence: TGTGCCAGCAGTCAGGGCCATACCTACGAGCAGTACTTC.

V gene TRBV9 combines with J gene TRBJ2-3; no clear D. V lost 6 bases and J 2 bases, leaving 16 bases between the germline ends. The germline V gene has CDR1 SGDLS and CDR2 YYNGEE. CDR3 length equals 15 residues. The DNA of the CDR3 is TGTGCCAGCACCCCCGGGTCCACTTCCACAGATACGCAGTATTTT. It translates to CASTPGSTSTDTQYF.

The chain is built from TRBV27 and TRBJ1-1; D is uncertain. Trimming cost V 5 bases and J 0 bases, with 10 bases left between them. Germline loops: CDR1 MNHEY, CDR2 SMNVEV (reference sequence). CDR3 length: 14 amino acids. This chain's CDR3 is CASSTDGLNTEAFF. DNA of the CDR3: TGTGCCAGCAGTACGGACGGGTTGAACACTGAAGCTTTCTTT.

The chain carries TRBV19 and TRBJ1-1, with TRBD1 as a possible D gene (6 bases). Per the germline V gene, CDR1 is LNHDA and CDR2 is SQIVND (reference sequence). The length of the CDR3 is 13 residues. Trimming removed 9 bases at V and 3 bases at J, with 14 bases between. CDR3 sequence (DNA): TGTGCCAGCGGTCGGGGGGCGGACACTGAAGCTTTCTTT. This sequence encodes CASGRGADTEAFF.

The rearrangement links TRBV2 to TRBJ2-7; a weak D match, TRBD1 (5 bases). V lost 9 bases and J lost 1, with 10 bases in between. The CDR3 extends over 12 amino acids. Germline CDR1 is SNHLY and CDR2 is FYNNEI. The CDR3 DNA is TGTGCCAGTTCACAGGAGTCCTACGAGCAGTACTTC. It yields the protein CASSQESYEQYF.

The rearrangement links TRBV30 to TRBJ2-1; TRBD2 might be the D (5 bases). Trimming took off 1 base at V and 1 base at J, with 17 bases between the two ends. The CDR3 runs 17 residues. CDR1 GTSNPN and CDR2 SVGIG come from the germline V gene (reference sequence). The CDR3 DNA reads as TGTGCCTGGAGTGGGGCGGGTCCGGGTTCGTCCTACAATGAGCAGTTCTTC. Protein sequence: CAWSGAGPGSSYNEQFF.

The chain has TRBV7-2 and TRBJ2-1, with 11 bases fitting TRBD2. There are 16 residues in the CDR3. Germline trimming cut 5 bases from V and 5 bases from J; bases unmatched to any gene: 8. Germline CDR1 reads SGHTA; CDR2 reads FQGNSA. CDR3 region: CASSLIAGGLDNEQFF. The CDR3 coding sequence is TGTGCCAGCAGCCTGATAGCGGGGGGGTTAGACAATGAGCAGTTCTTC.

CDR3: CASNTADSMGEPGYTF. CDR3 bases: TGTGCCAGCAACACAGCGGACTCAATGGGCGAGCCGGGCTACACCTTC. The genes are TRBV5-4 and TRBJ1-2; D remains ambiguous. This CDR3 spans 16 amino acids. Between the trimmed V and J ends, which lost 6 bases and 8 bases, there was a span of 26 bases. CDR1 is SGHNT and CDR2 is YYREEE in the germline V gene (reference sequence).

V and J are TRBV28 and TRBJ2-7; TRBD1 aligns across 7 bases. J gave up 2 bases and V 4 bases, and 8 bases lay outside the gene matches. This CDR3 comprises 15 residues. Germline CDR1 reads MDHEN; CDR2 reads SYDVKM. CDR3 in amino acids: CASSSSRTGPYEQYF. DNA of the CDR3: TGTGCCAGCAGTTCCTCCAGGACAGGTCCCTACGAGCAGTACTTC.

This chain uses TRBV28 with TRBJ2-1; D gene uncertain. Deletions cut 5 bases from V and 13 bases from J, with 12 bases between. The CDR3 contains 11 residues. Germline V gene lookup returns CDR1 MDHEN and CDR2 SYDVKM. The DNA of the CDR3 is TGTGCCAGCAGTCCACTCGGGTTACAGTTCTTC. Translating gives CASSPLGLQFF.

The CDR3 sequence is CASTNAGSGLYEQYF. The CDR3 bases are TGTGCCAGCACAAACGCCGGTTCGGGACTCTACGAGCAGTACTTC. The V and J genes are TRBV7-9 and TRBJ2-7; maybe TRBD2 (6 bases). V shed 7 bases and J shed 3 bases, with 19 bases lying between them. The CDR3 extends over 15 amino acids. Germline V gene lookup returns CDR1 SEHNR and CDR2 FQNEAQ (reference sequence).

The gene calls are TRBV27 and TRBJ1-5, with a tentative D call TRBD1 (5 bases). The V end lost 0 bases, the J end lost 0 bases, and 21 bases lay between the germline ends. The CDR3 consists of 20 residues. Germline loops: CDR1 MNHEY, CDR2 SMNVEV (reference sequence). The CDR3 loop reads CASSLSALIFGRDSNQPQHF. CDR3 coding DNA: TGTGCCAGCAGTTTATCCGCTTTGATATTCGGCAGGGATAGCAATCAGCCCCAGCATTTT.

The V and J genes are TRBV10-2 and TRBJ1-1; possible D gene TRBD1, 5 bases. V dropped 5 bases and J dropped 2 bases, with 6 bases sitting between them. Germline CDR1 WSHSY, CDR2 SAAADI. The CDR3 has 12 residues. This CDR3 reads CASSWDNTEAFF. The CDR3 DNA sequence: TGCGCCAGCAGTTGGGACAACACTGAAGCTTTCTTT.

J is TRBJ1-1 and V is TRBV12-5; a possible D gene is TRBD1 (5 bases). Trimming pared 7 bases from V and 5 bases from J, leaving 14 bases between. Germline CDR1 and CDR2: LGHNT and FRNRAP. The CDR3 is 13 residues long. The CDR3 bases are TGTGCTAGTGTTTCCGGGGGAGGGACTGAAGCTTTCTTT. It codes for CASVSGGGTEAFF.

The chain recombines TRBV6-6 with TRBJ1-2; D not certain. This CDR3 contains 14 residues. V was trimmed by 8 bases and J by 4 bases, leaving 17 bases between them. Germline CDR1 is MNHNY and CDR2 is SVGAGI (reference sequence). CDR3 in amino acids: CASSPTPGFYGYTF. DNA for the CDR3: TGTGCCAGCTCGCCGACCCCAGGTTTCTATGGCTACACCTTC.

CDR3 in DNA: TGTGCCAGCAGCTCACACCACGTTATCACAGGGGGTTATGGCTACACCTTC. Translating it yields CASSSHHVITGGYGYTF. The rearrangement uses TRBV7-2 and TRBJ1-2, with TRBD1 identical over 8 bases. Germline V lookup: CDR1 SGHTA, CDR2 FQGNSA. J gave up 5 bases and V 4 bases, and 15 bases lay outside the gene matches. CDR3 length: 17 amino acids.

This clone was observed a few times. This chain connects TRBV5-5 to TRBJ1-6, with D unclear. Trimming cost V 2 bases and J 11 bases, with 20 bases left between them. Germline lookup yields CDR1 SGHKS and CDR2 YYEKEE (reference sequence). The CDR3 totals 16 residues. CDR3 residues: CASSFGAPLQYPPLHF. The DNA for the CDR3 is TGTGCCAGCAGCTTTGGAGCCCCCTTACAGTACCCACCCCTCCACTTT.

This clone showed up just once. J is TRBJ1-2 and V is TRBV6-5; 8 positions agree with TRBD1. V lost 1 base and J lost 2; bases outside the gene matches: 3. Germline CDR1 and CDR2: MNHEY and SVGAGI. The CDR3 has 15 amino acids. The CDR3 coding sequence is TGTGCCAGCAGTTACTTTCAGGGGGCCAACTATGGCTACACCTTC. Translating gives CASSYFQGANYGYTF.

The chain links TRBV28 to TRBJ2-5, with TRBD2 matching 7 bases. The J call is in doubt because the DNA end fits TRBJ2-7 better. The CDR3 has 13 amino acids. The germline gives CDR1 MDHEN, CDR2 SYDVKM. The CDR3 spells CASSLRGIYEQYF. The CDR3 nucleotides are TGTGCCAGCAGTTTGCGGGGGATCTACGAGCAGTACTTC.

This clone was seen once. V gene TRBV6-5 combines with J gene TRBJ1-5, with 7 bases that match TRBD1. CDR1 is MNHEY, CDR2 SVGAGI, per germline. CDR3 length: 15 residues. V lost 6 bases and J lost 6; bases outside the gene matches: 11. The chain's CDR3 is CASSSNRGESQPQHF. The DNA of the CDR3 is TGTGCCAGCAGCTCAAACAGGGGCGAGAGTCAGCCCCAGCATTTT.

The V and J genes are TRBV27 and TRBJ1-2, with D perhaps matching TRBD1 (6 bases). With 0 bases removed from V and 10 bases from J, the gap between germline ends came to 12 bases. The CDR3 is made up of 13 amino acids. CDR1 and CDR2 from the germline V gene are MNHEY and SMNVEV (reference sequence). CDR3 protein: CASSLSSGQPYTF. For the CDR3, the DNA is TGTGCCAGCAGTTTATCGAGTGGACAGCCCTACACCTTC.

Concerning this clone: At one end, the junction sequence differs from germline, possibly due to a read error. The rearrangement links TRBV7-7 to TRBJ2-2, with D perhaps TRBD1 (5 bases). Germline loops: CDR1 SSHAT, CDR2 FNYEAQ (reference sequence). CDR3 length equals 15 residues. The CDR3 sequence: CASSLGPESTGELFF. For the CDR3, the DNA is TGTGCTAGCAGCTTGGGGCCGGAGTCCACCGGGGAGCTGTTTTTT.

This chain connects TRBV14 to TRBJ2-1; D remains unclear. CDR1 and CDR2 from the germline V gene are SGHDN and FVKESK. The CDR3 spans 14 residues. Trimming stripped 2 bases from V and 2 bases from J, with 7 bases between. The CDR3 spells CASSQLKTYNEQFF. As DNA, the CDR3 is TGTGCCAGCAGCCAACTTAAGACCTACAATGAGCAGTTCTTC.

DNA of the CDR3: TGTGCCAGCAGCTCCGGGACAGGGTTGTACGAGCAGTACTTC. Protein: CASSSGTGLYEQYF. V usage is TRBV27 and J usage is TRBJ2-7, with TRBD1 matching over 9 bases. V lost 6 bases, J lost 4 bases, and 7 bases stayed unmatched. Per germline, CDR1 MNHEY and CDR2 SMNVEV (reference sequence). This CDR3 is 14 amino acids long.